The T cell receptor beta chain described here comes from a study of blood T cell repertoires in COVID-19. Study context: PBMCs, B-cell-depleted T cells, or T cells were the source of the cDNA or gDNA that made up the material.

The V and J ends lost 0 bases and 5 bases, in that order; junction bases with no gene match: 2. CDR3 length: 15 amino acids. In germline, CDR1 is SGHNT, CDR2 YYREEE (reference sequence). The assay was immunoSEQ multiplex PCR, and TCRdb's table has in-frame clones only and misses some. In the table there are approximately 59,000 clones, around 80% of which are singletons. The sequencing sample was made of peripheral blood. The sequence came from a man at least 80 years old with acute or convalescent COVID-19. The chain uses TRBV5-4 and TRBJ2-5; 12 bases agree with TRBD2. The DNA for the CDR3 is TGTGCCAGCAGCTTGGGTGGGACTAGCGGGGAGACCCAGTACTTC. Protein: CASSLGGTSGETQYF. The full variable domain, with the rest looked up from reference TRBV5-4 and TRBJ2-5, is ETGVTQSPTHLIKTRGQQVTLRCSSQSGHNTVSWYQQALGQGPQFIFQYYREEENGRGNFPPRFSGLQFPNYSSELNVNALELDDSALYLCASSLGGTSGETQYFGPGTRLLVL.